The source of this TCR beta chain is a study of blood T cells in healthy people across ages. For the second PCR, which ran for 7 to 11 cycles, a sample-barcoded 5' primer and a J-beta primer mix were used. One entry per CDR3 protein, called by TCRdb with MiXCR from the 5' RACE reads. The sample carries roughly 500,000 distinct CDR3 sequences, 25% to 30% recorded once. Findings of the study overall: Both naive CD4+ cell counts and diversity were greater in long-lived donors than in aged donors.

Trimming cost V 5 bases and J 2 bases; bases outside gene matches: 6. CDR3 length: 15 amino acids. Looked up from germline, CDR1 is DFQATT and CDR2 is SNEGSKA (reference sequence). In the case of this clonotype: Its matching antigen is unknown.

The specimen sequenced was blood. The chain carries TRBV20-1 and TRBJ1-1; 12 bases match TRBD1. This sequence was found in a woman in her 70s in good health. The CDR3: CSAPGQGATNTEAFF. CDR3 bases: TGCAGTGCTCCGGGACAGGGGGCTACCAACACTGAAGCTTTCTTT.